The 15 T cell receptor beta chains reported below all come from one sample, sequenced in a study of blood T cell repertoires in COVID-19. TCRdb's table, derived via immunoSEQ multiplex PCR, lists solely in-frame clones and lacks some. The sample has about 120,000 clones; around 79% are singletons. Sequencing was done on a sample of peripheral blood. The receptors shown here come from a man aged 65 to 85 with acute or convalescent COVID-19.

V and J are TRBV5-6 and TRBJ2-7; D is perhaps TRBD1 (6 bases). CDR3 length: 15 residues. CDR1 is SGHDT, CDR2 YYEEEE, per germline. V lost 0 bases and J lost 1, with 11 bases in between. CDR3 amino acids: CASSLEQGISYEQYF. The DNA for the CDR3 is TGTGCCAGCAGCTTGGAACAGGGAATATCCTACGAGCAGTACTTC.

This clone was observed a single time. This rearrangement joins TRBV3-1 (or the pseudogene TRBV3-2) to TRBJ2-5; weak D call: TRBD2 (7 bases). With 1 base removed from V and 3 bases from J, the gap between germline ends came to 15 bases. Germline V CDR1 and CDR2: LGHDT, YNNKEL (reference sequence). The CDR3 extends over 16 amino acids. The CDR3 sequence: CASSQVLGGAEETQYF. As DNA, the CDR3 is TGTGCCAGCAGCCAAGTCTTGGGGGGGGCCGAAGAGACCCAGTACTTC.

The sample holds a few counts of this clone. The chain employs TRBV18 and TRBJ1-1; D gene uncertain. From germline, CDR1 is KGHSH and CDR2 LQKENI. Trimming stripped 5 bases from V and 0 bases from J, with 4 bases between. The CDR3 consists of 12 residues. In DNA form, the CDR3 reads TGTGCCAGCTCAACGGTGAACACTGAAGCTTTCTTT. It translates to CASSTVNTEAFF.

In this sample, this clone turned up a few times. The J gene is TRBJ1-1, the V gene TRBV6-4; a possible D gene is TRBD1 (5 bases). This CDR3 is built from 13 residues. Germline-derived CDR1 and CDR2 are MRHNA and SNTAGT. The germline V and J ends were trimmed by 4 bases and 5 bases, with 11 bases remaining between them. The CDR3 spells CASSALGGTEAFF. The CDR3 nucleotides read TGTGCCAGCAGTGCCCTCGGGGGGACTGAAGCTTTCTTT.

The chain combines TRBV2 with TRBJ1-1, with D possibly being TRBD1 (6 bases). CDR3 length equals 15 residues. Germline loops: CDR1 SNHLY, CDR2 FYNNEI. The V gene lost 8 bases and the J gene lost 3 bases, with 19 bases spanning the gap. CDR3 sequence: CASLRGGMGDTEAFF. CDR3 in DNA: TGTGCCAGCCTACGCGGGGGCATGGGGGACACTGAAGCTTTCTTT.

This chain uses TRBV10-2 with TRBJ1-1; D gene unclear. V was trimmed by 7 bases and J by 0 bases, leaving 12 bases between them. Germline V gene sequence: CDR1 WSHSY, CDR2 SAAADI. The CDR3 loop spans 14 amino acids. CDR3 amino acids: CASIEGAMNTEAFF. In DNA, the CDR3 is TGCGCCAGCATCGAGGGAGCCATGAACACTGAAGCTTTCTTT.

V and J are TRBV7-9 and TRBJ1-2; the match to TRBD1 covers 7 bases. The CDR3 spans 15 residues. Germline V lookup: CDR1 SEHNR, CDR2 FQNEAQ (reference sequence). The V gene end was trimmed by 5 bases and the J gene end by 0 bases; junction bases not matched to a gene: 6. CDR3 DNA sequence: TGTGCCAGCAGCACGGAGACAGGGTCTAACTATGGCTACACCTTC. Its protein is CASSTETGSNYGYTF.

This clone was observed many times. The CDR3 region has the DNA TGTGCCAGCAGCGTAGGGACTAGCGGGGGTTGGGAGACCCAGTACTTC. Translated: CASSVGTSGGWETQYF. This rearrangement joins TRBV9 to TRBJ2-5; 13 bases map to TRBD2. Germline V gene sequence: CDR1 SGDLS, CDR2 YYNGEE. With V trimmed by 0 bases and J by 5 bases, 4 bases remained unmatched. The CDR3 has 16 amino acids.

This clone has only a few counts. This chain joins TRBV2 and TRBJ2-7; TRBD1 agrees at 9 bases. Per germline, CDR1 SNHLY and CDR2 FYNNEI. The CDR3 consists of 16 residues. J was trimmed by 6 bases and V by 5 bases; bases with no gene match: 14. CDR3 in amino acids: CASSPRPGTGFGEQYF. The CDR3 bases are TGTGCCAGCAGTCCACGTCCCGGGACAGGGTTCGGCGAGCAGTACTTC. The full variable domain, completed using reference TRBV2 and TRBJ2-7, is EPEVTQTPSHQVTQMGQEVILRCVPISNHLYFYWYRQILGQKVEFLVSFYNNEISEKSEIFDDQFSVERPDGSNFTLKIRSTKLEDSAMYFCASSPRPGTGFGEQYFGPGTRLTVT.

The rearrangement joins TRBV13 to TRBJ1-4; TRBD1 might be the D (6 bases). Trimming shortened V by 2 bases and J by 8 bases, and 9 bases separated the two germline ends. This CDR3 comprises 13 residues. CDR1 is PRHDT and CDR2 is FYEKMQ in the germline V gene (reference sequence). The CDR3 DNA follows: TGTGCCAGCAGCTTACCACAGGGCGAAAAACTGTTTTTT. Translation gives CASSLPQGEKLFF.

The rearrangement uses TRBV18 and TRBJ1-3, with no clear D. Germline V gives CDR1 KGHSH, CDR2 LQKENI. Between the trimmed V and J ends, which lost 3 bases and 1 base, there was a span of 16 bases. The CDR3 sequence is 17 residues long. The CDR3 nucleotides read TGTGCCAGCTCACCGACGGACTTACGGGGTTCTGGAAACACCATATATTTT. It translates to CASSPTDLRGSGNTIYF.

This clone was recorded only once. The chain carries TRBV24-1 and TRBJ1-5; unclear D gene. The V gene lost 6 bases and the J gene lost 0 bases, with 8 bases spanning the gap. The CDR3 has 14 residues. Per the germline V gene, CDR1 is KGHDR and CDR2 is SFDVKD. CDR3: CATSTRYSNQPQHF. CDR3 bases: TGTGCCACCAGTACAAGATATAGCAATCAGCCCCAGCATTTT.

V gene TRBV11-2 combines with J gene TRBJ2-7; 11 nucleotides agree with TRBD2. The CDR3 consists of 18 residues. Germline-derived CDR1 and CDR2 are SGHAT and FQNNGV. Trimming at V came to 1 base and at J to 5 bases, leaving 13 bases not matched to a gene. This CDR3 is CASSLVMTSGDFRDEQYF. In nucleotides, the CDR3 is TGTGCCAGCAGCTTAGTGATGACTAGCGGGGACTTCCGCGACGAGCAGTACTTC.

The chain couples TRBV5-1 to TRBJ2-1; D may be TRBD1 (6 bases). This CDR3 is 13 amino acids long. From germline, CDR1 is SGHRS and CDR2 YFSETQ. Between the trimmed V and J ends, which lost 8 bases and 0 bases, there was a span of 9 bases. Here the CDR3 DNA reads TGCGCCAGTAAGGACAGCTCCTACAATGAGCAGTTCTTC. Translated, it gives CASKDSSYNEQFF.

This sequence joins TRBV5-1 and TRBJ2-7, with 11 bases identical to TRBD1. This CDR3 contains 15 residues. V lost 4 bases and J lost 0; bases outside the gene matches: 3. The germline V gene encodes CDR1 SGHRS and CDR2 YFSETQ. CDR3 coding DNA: TGCGCCAGCAGCGGAGGACAGGGGGCCTCCTACGAGCAGTACTTC. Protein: CASSGGQGASYEQYF.